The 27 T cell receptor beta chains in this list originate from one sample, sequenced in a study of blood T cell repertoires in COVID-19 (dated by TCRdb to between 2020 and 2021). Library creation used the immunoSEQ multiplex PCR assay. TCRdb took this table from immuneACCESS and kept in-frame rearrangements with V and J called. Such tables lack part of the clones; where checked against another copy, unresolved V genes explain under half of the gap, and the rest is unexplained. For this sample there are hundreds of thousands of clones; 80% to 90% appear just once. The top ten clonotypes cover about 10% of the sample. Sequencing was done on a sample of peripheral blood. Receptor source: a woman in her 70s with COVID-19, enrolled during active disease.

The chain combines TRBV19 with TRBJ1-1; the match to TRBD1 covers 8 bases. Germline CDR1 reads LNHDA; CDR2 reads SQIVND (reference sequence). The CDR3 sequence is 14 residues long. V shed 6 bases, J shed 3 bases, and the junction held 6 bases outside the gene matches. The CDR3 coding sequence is TGTGCCAGTAGAACGGACAGGGAATACACTGAAGCTTTCTTT. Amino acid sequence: CASRTDREYTEAFF.

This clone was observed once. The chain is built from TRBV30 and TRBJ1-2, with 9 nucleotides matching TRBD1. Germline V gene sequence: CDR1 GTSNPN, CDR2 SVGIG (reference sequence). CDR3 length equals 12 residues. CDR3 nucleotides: TGTGCGGGAGGACAGGGGTACTATGGCTACACCTTC. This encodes CAGGQGYYGYTF.

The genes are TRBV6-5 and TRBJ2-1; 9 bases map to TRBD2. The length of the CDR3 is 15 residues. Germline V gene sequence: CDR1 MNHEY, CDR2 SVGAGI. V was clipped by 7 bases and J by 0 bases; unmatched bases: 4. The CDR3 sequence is CASTLAGSSYNEQFF. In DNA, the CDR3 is TGTGCCAGCACCCTAGCGGGAAGCTCCTACAATGAGCAGTTCTTC.

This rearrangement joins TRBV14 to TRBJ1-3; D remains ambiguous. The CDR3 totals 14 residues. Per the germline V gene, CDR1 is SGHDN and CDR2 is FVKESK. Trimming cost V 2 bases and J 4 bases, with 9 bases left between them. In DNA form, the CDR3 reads TGTGCCAGCAGCCAATCATTCAGGGGAAACACCATATATTTT. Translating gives CASSQSFRGNTIYF.

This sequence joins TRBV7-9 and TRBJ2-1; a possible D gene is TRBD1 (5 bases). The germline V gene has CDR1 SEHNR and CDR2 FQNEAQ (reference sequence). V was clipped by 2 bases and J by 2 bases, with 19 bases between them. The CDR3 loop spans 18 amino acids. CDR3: CASSLKGSRRDTYNEQFF. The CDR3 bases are TGTGCCAGCAGCTTAAAGGGGTCGAGGAGAGACACCTACAATGAGCAGTTCTTC. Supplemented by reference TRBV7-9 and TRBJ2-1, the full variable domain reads DTGVSQNPRHKITKRGQNVTFRCDPISEHNRLYWYRQTLGQGPEFLTYFQNEAQLEKSRLLSDRFSAERPKGSFSTLEIQRTEQGDSAMYLCASSLKGSRRDTYNEQFFGPGTRLTVL.

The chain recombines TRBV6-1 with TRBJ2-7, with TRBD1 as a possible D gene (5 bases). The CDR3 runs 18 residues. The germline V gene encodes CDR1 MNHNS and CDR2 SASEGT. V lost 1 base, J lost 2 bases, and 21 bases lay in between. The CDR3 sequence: CASSEDPGPGYGTYEQYF. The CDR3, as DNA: TGTGCCAGCAGTGAAGATCCAGGGCCCGGATATGGGACCTACGAGCAGTACTTC.

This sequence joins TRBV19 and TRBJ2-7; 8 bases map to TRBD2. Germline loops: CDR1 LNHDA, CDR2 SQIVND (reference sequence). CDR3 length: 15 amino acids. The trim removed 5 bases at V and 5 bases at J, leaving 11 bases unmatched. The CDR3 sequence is CASSRSGLGINEQYF. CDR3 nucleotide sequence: TGTGCCAGTAGTCGCTCGGGACTAGGTATCAACGAGCAGTACTTC.

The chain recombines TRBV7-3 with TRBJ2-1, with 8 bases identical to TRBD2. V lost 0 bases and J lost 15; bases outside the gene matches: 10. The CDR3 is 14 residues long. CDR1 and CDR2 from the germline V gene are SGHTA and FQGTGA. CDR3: CASSLTGLAPIWFF. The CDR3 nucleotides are TGTGCCAGCAGCTTAACTGGACTAGCTCCTATTTGGTTCTTC.

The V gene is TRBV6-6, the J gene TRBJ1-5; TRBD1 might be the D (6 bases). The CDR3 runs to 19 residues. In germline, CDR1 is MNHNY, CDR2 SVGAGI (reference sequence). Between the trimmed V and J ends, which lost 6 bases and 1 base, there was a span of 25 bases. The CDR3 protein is CASSRRGGGRPSSNQPQHF. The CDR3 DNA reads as TGTGCCAGCAGCCGAAGGGGCGGGGGCCGGCCGTCAAGCAATCAGCCCCAGCATTTT.

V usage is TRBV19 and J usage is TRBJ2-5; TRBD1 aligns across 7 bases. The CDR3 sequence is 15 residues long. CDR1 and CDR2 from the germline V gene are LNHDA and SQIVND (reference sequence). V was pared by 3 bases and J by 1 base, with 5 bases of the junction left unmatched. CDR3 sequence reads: CASSMETGSQETQYF. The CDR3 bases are TGTGCCAGTAGTATGGAGACAGGGAGCCAAGAGACCCAGTACTTC. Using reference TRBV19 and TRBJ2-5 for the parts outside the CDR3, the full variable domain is DGGITQSPKYLFRKEGQNVTLSCEQNLNHDAMYWYRQDPGQGLRLIYYSQIVNDFQKGDIAEGYSVSREKKESFPLTVTSAQKNPTAFYLCASSMETGSQETQYFGPGTRLLVL.

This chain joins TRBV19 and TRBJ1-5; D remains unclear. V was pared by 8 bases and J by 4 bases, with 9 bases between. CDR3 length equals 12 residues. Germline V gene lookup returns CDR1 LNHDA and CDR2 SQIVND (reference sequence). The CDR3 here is CASSWSNQPQHF. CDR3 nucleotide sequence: TGTGCCAGTTCGTGGAGTAATCAGCCCCAGCATTTT.

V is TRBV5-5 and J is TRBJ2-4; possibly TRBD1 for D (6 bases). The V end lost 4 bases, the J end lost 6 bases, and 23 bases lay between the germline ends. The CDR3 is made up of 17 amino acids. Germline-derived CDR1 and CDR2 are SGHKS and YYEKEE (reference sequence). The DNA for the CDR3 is TGTGCCAGCAGCGGCGGACAGCTAAACGGAGCAGGAAACATTCAGTACTTC. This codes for CASSGGQLNGAGNIQYF. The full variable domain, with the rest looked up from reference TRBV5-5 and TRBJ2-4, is DAGVTQSPTHLIKTRGQQVTLRCSPISGHKSVSWYQQVLGQGPQFIFQYYEKEERGRGNFPDRFSARQFPNYSSELNVNALLLGDSALYLCASSGGQLNGAGNIQYFGAGTRLSVL.

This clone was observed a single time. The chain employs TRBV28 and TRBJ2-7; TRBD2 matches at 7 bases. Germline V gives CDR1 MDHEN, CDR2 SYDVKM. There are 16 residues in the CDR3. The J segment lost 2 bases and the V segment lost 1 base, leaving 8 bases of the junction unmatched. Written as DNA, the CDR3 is TGTGCCAGCAGTTTATCGGGGGGTGACGGGGCCTACGAGCAGTACTTC. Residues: CASSLSGGDGAYEQYF.

The CDR3 loop reads CASSRVGGHYEQYF. CDR3 bases: TGTGCCAGCTCACGGGTAGGCGGACACTACGAGCAGTACTTC. This chain uses TRBV18 with TRBJ2-7; D may be TRBD1 (5 bases). CDR1 KGHSH and CDR2 LQKENI come from the germline V gene. Trimming shortened V by 4 bases and J by 3 bases, and 13 bases separated the two germline ends. This CDR3 region has 14 residues.

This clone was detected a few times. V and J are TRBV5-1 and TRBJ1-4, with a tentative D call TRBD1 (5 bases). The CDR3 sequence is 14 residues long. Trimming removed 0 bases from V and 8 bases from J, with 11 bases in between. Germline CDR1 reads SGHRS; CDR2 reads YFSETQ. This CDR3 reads CASSLVGQEEKLFF. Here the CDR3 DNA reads TGCGCCAGCAGCTTGGTGGGGCAGGAGGAAAAACTGTTTTTT.

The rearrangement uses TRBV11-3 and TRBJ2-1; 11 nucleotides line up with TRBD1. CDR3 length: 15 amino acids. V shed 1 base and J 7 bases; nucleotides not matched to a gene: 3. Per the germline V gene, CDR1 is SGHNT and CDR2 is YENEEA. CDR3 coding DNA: TGTGCCAGCAGCTTAGTCGGGACAGGGGGAAATGAGCAGTTCTTC. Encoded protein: CASSLVGTGGNEQFF.

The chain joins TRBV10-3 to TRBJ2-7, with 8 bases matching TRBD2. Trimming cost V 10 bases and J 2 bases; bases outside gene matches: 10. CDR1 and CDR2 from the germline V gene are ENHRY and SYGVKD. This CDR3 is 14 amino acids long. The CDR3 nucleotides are TGTGCCAGCCGAAAACTAGCGGAGCCCTACGAGCAGTACTTC. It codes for CASRKLAEPYEQYF.

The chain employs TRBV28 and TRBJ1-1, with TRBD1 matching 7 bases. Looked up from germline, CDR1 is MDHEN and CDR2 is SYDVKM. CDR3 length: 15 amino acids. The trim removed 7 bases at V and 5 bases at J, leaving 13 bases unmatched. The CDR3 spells CASTDRTNLKTEAFF. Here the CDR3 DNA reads TGTGCCAGCACGGACAGGACGAACCTAAAAACTGAAGCTTTCTTT.

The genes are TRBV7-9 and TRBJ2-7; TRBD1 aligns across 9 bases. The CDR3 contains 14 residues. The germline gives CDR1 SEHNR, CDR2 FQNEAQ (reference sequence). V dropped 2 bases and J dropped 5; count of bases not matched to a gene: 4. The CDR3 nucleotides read TGTGCCAGCAGCTTAAGGGACAGGGTGAACGAGCAGTACTTC. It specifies CASSLRDRVNEQYF.

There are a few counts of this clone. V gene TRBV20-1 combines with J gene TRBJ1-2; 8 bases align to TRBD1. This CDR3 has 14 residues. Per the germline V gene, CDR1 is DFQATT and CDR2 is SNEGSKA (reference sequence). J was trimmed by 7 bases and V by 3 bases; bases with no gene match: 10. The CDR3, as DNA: TGCAGTGCTAGTATGGTCCAGGGGGCCCTTGGCTACACCTTC. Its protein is CSASMVQGALGYTF.

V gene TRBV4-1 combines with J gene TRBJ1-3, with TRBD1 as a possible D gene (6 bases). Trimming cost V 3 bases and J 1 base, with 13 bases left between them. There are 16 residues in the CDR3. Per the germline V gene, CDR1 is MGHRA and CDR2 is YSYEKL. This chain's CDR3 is CASSQVTGPSGNTIYF. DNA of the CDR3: TGCGCCAGCAGCCAGGTTACAGGGCCTTCTGGAAACACCATATATTTT.

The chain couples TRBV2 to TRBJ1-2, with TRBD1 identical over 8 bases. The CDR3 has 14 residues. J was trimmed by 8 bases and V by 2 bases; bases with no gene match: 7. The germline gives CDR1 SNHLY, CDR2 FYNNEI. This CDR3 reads CASSERTGPGGYTF. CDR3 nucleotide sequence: TGTGCCAGCAGTGAACGGACAGGGCCCGGAGGCTACACCTTC.

As DNA, the CDR3 is TGTGCCAGCAGCCAAGCGGGAGTCGGCACCGGGGAGCTGTTTTTT. It codes for CASSQAGVGTGELFF. The chain links TRBV7-8 to TRBJ2-2; 8 bases fit TRBD2. J lost 4 bases, V lost 5 bases, and 6 bases had no gene match. Germline V gene lookup returns CDR1 SGHVS and CDR2 FQNEAQ. The CDR3 spans 15 residues.

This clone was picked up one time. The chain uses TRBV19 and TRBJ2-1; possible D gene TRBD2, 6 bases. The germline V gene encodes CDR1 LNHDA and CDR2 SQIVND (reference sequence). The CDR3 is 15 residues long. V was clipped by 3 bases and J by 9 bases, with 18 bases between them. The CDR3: CASSIRRDNLGEQFF. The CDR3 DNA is TGTGCCAGTAGTATCAGGAGGGATAATCTAGGTGAGCAGTTCTTC. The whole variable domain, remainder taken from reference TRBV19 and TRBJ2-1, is DGGITQSPKYLFRKEGQNVTLSCEQNLNHDAMYWYRQDPGQGLRLIYYSQIVNDFQKGDIAEGYSVSREKKESFPLTVTSAQKNPTAFYLCASSIRRDNLGEQFFGPGTRLTVL.

The CDR3 DNA reads as TGTGCCAGCAGCCAAGAAACGGGAGGCGGAAACACCATATATTTT. Protein sequence: CASSQETGGGNTIYF. The J gene is TRBJ1-3, the V gene TRBV3-1 (or the pseudogene TRBV3-2), with D unresolved. The length of the CDR3 is 15 residues. The V and J ends lost 0 bases and 4 bases respectively, with 10 bases between them. Germline values: CDR1 LGHDT, CDR2 YNNKEL (reference sequence).

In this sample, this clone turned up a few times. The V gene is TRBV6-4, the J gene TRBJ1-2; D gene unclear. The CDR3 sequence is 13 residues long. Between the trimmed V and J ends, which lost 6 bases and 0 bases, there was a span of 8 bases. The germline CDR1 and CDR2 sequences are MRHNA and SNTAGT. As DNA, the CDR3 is TGTGCCAGCAGGGAGGGTCCTAACTATGGCTACACCTTC. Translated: CASREGPNYGYTF.

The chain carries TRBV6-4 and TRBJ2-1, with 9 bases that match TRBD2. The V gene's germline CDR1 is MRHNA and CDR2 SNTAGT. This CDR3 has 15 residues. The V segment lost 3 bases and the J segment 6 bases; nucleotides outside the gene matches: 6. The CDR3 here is CASSDRREGRNEQFF. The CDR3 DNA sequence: TGTGCCAGCAGTGATAGGCGGGAGGGCCGCAATGAGCAGTTCTTC.